Below, 9 T cell receptor beta chains from the same sample are listed, as sequenced in a study of control samples from healthy donors and cancer patients. Profiling relied on immunoSEQ multiplex PCR, and the TCRdb table lists in-frame clones only, not all of them. The sample holds more than 140,000 clones, 94% seen once. The material sequenced was blood. These receptors originate from a man aged 35-49 years in good health.

This chain joins TRBV6-1 and TRBJ2-5, with 9 bases lining up with TRBD2. V was pared by 2 bases and J by 2 bases, with 3 bases of the junction left unmatched. CDR3 length: 15 residues. Germline-derived CDR1 and CDR2 are MNHNS and SASEGT. The CDR3 bases are TGTGCCAGCAGTGAATACGCGGGGGGGCAAGAGACCCAGTACTTC. This translates into CASSEYAGGQETQYF.

In nucleotides, the CDR3 is TGTGCCAGCAGCTTAGCTTCTCAGGGGGTCTACGAGCAGTACTTC. Residues: CASSLASQGVYEQYF. The gene calls are TRBV7-2 and TRBJ2-7, with TRBD1 matching over 7 bases. The CDR3 covers 15 residues. The V and J ends lost 0 bases and 3 bases, in that order; junction bases with no gene match: 5. From germline, CDR1 is SGHTA and CDR2 FQGNSA.

V is TRBV6-4 and J is TRBJ2-1; TRBD2 aligns across 8 bases. The CDR3 spans 16 residues. The V gene end was trimmed by 5 bases and the J gene end by 6 bases; junction bases not matched to a gene: 12. Per germline, CDR1 MRHNA and CDR2 SNTAGT. The chain's CDR3 is CASSPSGGRTSNEQFF. The CDR3 DNA sequence: TGTGCCAGCAGTCCCTCAGGCGGGAGGACATCCAATGAGCAGTTCTTC.

V is TRBV6-2 or TRBV6-3 and J is TRBJ2-5; 11 nucleotides agree with TRBD1. CDR1 is MNHEY, CDR2 SVGEGT, per germline. The CDR3 is 16 amino acids. V lost 2 bases, J lost 6 bases, and 8 bases stayed unmatched. The CDR3 spells CASSYKGQGGTKTQYF. The CDR3 nucleotides read TGTGCCAGCAGTTACAAGGGACAGGGGGGGACAAAGACCCAGTACTTC.

This clone was seen a handful of times. Other DNA sequences in this specimen translate into the identical CDR3. The chain is built from TRBV30 and TRBJ1-2, with D possibly TRBD1 on 5 matching bases. Germline CDR1 is GTSNPN and CDR2 is SVGIG (reference sequence). The germline V and J ends were trimmed by 4 bases and 4 bases, with 10 bases remaining between them. CDR3 length equals 12 residues. The DNA for the CDR3 is TGTGCCTGGACAAGGGACCTCTATGGCTACACCTTC. Translated: CAWTRDLYGYTF.

The chain uses TRBV7-8 and TRBJ1-1; perhaps TRBD1 as D (5 bases). Germline CDR1 SGHVS, CDR2 FQNEAQ. V lost 3 bases, J lost 4 bases, and 15 bases lay in between. The CDR3 sequence is 15 residues long. The CDR3 DNA reads as TGTGCCAGCAGCTTGAGACAGAGGGTTTTCACTGAAGCTTTCTTT. This translates into CASSLRQRVFTEAFF.

This clone has just one count. V usage is TRBV6-5 and J usage is TRBJ2-3; 9 nucleotides line up with TRBD1. This CDR3 is 16 amino acids long. In germline, CDR1 is MNHEY, CDR2 SVGAGI. J was trimmed by 4 bases and V by 4 bases; bases with no gene match: 9. DNA of the CDR3: TGTGCCAGCAGTTCTTACGCGGGACAGGGTCCAGATACGCAGTATTTT. It yields the protein CASSSYAGQGPDTQYF.

This chain uses TRBV29-1 with TRBJ2-5; TRBD2 agrees at 10 bases. The germline V gene encodes CDR1 SQVTM and CDR2 ANQGSEA. The length of the CDR3 is 18 residues. V lost 2 bases to trimming and J lost 3 bases; unmatched junction nucleotides: 15. CDR3 residues: CSVESTRLAGAREETQYF. The CDR3 DNA follows: TGCAGCGTTGAAAGTACGCGGCTAGCGGGAGCGAGAGAAGAGACCCAGTACTTC.

CDR3 protein: CASFERGGEGDQPQHF. Here the CDR3 DNA reads TGTGCCAGCTTTGAGCGCGGGGGCGAAGGGGATCAGCCCCAGCATTTT. The J gene is TRBJ1-5, the V gene TRBV27, with a tentative D call TRBD1 (6 bases). V lost 8 bases, J lost 5 bases, and 22 bases lay in between. The CDR3 covers 16 residues. Germline V CDR1 and CDR2: MNHEY, SMNVEV (reference sequence).